This T cell receptor (beta chain) was profiled in a study of PD-1 blockade in classical Hodgkin lymphoma (dated by TCRdb to about 2020). In the study overall: Nivolumab dosing was 3 mg/kg intravenously every 2 weeks, continuing until either disease progression or unacceptable toxicity. The study used TCR beta sequencing and CyTOF to define a peripheral blood immune signature of response to PD-1 blockade in classical Hodgkin lymphoma.

From the cysteine through the phenylalanine, the CDR3 covers 12 amino acids. The retained sequence is limited to the CDR3, 36 bases, with the frame set at the first base. Per the germline V gene, SGHTA is the CDR1 and FQGTGA is the CDR2. V drops 4 bases and J drops 4 bases, leaving 2 bases in between. This clone has just a few counts. Its binding antigen is unknown. No base quality values were provided; no much bigger clone lies one nucleotide off. The identical CDR3 is also encoded by other nucleotide sequences in the sample. Genomic DNA was extracted with the Qiagen DNeasy kit from unsorted PBMCs and from negatively selected CD4+ and CD8+ fractions. Using primers that anneal to V and J segments, immunoSEQ multiplex PCR amplified the TCR beta CDR3 regions. Amplification bias was minimized using a synthetic immune receptor repertoire, and residual bias was removed computationally after sequencing. Per the original workflow: Repertoire diversity was quantified as the Shannon entropy index using custom Python scripts. Unsorted, CD4+ and CD8+ repertoires were analyzed separately, except for combined analyses in which CD4+ and CD8+ sequences were merged in silico. Clonal expansion was defined as at least a 2-fold frequency increase after treatment relative to C1D1, with a pseudocount of 0.5 for undetected baseline clones. Clones with 0 or 1 copy at C1D1 were classified as singleton clones, and clones with 2 or more copies were classified as non-singleton clones. Clones expanded in unsorted samples were annotated as CD4+, CD8+ or unknown by matching protein sequences in sorted samples from the same patient. Wilcoxon tests on paired samples were used to test diversity changes from C1D1 to C4D1. Held by TCRdb, this immuneACCESS table contains in-frame sequences only and omits some clones. Under half of the omission traces to an unresolved V gene where checked; the cause of the rest is unknown. From that table come the V and J calls and clone size; the DNA was used to work out D and trimming. The sample profile shows tens of thousands of clones; about 80% of them were found once. The ten biggest clones cover around 19% of the sample.

Broader findings and caveats from the paper: The study was limited to a single clinical trial cohort, and causes of repertoire differences, possibly disease activity or prior therapy, remained undefined. Trial patients achieving complete response had baseline diversity similar to newly diagnosed patients, whereas partial responders and progressors had significantly lower diversity. CD4+ but not CD8+ TCR diversity rose significantly by C4D1 (p=0.0027 vs p=0.16), most apparent in complete responders (p=0.02). Baseline TCR diversity was reported as lower in newly diagnosed patients than in healthy donors, and lower still in relapsed/refractory patients. Lower diversity was seen in patients whose nivolumab began less than 1 year after ASCT, and these patients were left out of later analyses so that immune reconstitution would not confound the results.

Sample time point, as interpreted from the label and publication: cycle 4 day 1 (C4D1), after less than 7 weeks of nivolumab. Every trial patient had relapsed after autologous stem cell transplantation, and cohorts A, B and C differed in prior brentuximab vedotin exposure. The trial cohort was composed of under 70 patients with relapsed/refractory classical Hodgkin lymphoma, for whom complete response, partial response or progressive disease was recorded as best overall response. Trial patients were treated with single-agent nivolumab in the multi-cohort phase II CheckMate 205 trial. An independent review committee assessed best overall response using the 2007 International Working Group response criteria. PBMCs from the trial were collected at three points: immediately before nivolumab initiation (C1D1), and during therapy at cycle 2 day 1 and cycle 4 day 1. After peripheral blood was drawn into 8 mL Vacutainer Cell Preparation Tubes, PBMCs were isolated by centrifugation and then cryopreserved.

Here the sequenced sample was peripheral blood mononuclear cells (PBMCs), taken before the fourth cycle of nivolumab. The sequence was obtained from a human donor with classical Hodgkin lymphoma. The V and J segments used are TRBV7-3 and TRBJ2-6, with the D gene too uncertain to name. The CDR3 protein sequence reads: CASSSGANVLTF. In nucleotide form, the sequence is TGTGCCAGCAGCTCGGGGGCCAACGTCCTGACTTTC.